In its sample, the clone carrying this T cell receptor beta chain was seen many times. Its specificity is unknown. TCRdb re-analysed the 5' RACE reads in MiXCR, keeping a single row per CDR3 protein. The profile shows over 250,000 distinct CDR3 sequences, roughly 3.9% of them singletons. The germline V gene has CDR1 SQVTM and CDR2 ANQGSEA. Trimming took off 6 bases at V and 7 bases at J, with 9 bases between the two ends. The CDR3 is 11 residues long. The data originate from a study of T cells after yellow fever vaccination. Study-level information: SMART-Seq v4 Ultra Low Input handled preparation of low-cell-number fractions. Study-wide findings and caveats: A limited proportion of clonotypes was detected within both the CD4 and CD8 compartments.

Here the sequenced sample was PBMCs, taken 5 days after the yellow fever booster vaccination. The TCR sequence derives from a young man who received the YFV17D yellow fever vaccine. The V and J genes are TRBV29-1 and TRBJ2-2; a weak D match, TRBD1 (5 bases). The CDR3 region has the DNA TGCAGCGTACAGGAAGGCGGGGAGCTGTTTTTT. Translating gives CSVQEGGELFF.